This is a list of T cell receptor beta chains from one sample in a study of identical twins' blood T cells. TCRdb re-derived calls from the 5' RACE reads in MiXCR, one entry per CDR3 protein. The sample lists around 380,000 distinct CDR3 sequences, about 28% occurring once. The sequenced material came from PBMCs. Receptors originate from a woman aged 18-49 years in good health. The CDR3 runs from the conserved cysteine through the conserved F or W. D genes are given only for firm matches. Where a row states a size, it is once, few, many or the class of an expanded clone; other rows omit it.

TRBV29-1,TRBJ2-3,TRBD2,-,CSVAREGSDTQYF,TGCAGCGTTGCCCGGGAGGGTTCGGATACGCAGTATTTT
TRBV5-1,TRBJ2-1,-,-,CASSFGLEQFF,TGCGCCAGCAGCTTCGGGCTTGAGCAGTTCTTC
TRBV3-1,TRBJ2-7,TRBD1,many,CASSQEGTGISYEQYF,TGTGCCAGCAGCCAAGAAGGGACAGGGATTTCCTACGAGCAGTACTTC
TRBV12-3/TRBV12-4,TRBJ1-1,TRBD1,-,CASRTDLRQGRGTEAFF,TGTGCCAGCAGAACAGACCTACGACAGGGGCGAGGCACTGAAGCTTTCTTT
TRBV3-1,TRBJ2-7,-,few,CASSHSLGRDYEQYF,TGTGCCAGCAGCCACTCCCTCGGGAGAGACTACGAGCAGTACTTC
TRBV20-1,TRBJ1-1,-,once,CSAGVRAGSTEAFF,TGCAGTGCTGGTGTAAGGGCAGGGAGCACTGAAGCTTTCTTT
TRBV12-3/TRBV12-4,TRBJ1-1,TRBD1,-,CASSLVPGTGDGTEAFF,TGTGCCAGCAGTTTAGTCCCCGGGACAGGGGATGGCACTGAAGCTTTCTTT
TRBV7-9,TRBJ2-2,-,few,CASSFGPAGELFF,TGTGCCAGCAGCTTCGGTCCGGCCGGGGAGCTGTTTTTT
TRBV7-8,TRBJ1-1,-,-,CASSSSWGVEAFF,TGTGCCAGCAGCTCGTCGTGGGGAGTTGAAGCTTTCTTT
TRBV20-1,TRBJ2-7,-,few,CSARPTGIHEQYF,TGCAGTGCTCGACCAACAGGGATACACGAGCAGTACTTC
TRBV6-1,TRBJ1-6,-,-,CASSGAGSVTPLHF,TGTGCCAGCAGTGGGGCAGGGTCTGTAACACCCCTCCACTTT
TRBV5-1,TRBJ1-2,-,few,CASSLVRETF,TGCGCCAGCAGCTTGGTCAGGGAAACCTTC
TRBV20-1,TRBJ1-5,TRBD1,-,CSAIPGTGRNQPQHF,TGCAGTGCTATCCCCGGGACAGGGCGTAATCAGCCCCAGCATTTT
TRBV7-9,TRBJ1-2,-,-,CASIPDDSNYGYTF,TGTGCCAGCATCCCGGACGACTCTAACTATGGCTACACCTTC
TRBV6-5,TRBJ1-2,TRBD1,few,CASGKRGTGPYGYTF,TGTGCCAGCGGAAAGCGTGGGACAGGGCCCTATGGCTACACCTTC
TRBV12-3/TRBV12-4,TRBJ1-1,-,-,CASIADTADTEAFF,TGTGCCAGCATTGCTGACACCGCTGACACTGAAGCTTTCTTT
TRBV20-1,TRBJ1-5,-,-,CSASPRLRQPQHF,TGCAGTGCTAGCCCCCGGCTACGCCAGCCCCAGCATTTT
TRBV7-9,TRBJ1-1,-,-,CASSLGAANTEAFF,TGTGCCAGCAGCTTAGGGGCGGCGAACACTGAAGCTTTCTTT
TRBV19,TRBJ2-1,-,-,CASTSRGPLAYNEQFF,TGTGCCAGTACGAGCCGGGGCCCCCTCGCCTACAATGAGCAGTTCTTC
TRBV29-1,TRBJ1-2,-,-,CSVERFERGGYTF,TGCAGCGTTGAAAGGTTTGAGAGGGGAGGCTACACCTTC
TRBV12-3/TRBV12-4,TRBJ1-3,TRBD1,few,CASSHRGLVRNTIYF,TGTGCCAGCAGTCACAGGGGGCTGGTTAGGAACACCATATATTTT
TRBV12-3/TRBV12-4,TRBJ1-5,-,-,CASSPRQQGGQPQHF,TGTGCCAGCAGTCCTCGTCAACAGGGCGGTCAGCCCCAGCATTTT
TRBV9,TRBJ1-4,TRBD1,few,CASSESPGQLNEKLFF,TGTGCCAGCAGCGAGAGTCCGGGACAGCTAAATGAAAAACTGTTTTTT
TRBV7-8,TRBJ1-2,-,-,CASSSVWGGYTF,TGTGCCAGCAGCTCGGTGTGGGGTGGCTACACCTTC
TRBV5-1,TRBJ1-2,TRBD1,few,CASSYGQGDGYTF,TGCGCCAGCAGCTATGGACAGGGTGATGGCTACACCTTC
TRBV5-1,TRBJ1-1,-,few,CASSFGRRQNTEAFF,TGCGCCAGCAGCTTTGGGAGGAGGCAGAACACTGAAGCTTTCTTT
TRBV7-2,TRBJ2-1,TRBD2,once,CARSQTSGKGSEQFF,TGTGCCAGAAGCCAAACTAGCGGGAAGGGTAGTGAGCAGTTCTTC
TRBV20-1,TRBJ1-1,-,-,CSGTYLGSPEAFF,TGCAGTGGGACCTACCTAGGAAGCCCTGAAGCTTTCTTT
TRBV10-3,TRBJ1-2,-,-,CAIKWPGGGYTF,TGTGCCATCAAATGGCCAGGCGGTGGTTACACCTTC
TRBV11-2,TRBJ1-1,-,-,CASSTGQINTEAFF,TGTGCCAGCAGCACGGGACAAATTAACACTGAAGCTTTCTTT
TRBV2,TRBJ1-4,-,-,CASSLRTDPEKLFF,TGTGCCAGCAGTTTAAGGACAGACCCAGAAAAACTGTTTTTT
TRBV6-2/TRBV6-3,TRBJ1-1,-,many,CATRRTVPNTEAFF,TGTGCCACGAGAAGGACGGTCCCGAACACTGAAGCTTTCTTT
TRBV28,TRBJ2-7,TRBD2,many,CASSLTSGTYEQYF,TGTGCCAGCAGCCTGACTAGCGGGACGTACGAGCAGTACTTC
TRBV10-1,TRBJ2-1,TRBD2,many,CASSESTLAGSSYNEQFF,TGCGCCAGCAGTGAGTCGACCCTAGCGGGGAGCTCCTACAATGAGCAGTTCTTC
TRBV3-1,TRBJ1-1,-,few,CASSHASLPDTEAFF,TGTGCCAGCAGCCATGCATCCCTCCCTGACACTGAAGCTTTCTTT
TRBV10-3,TRBJ2-1,TRBD2,many,CAISVAGGLNEQFF,TGTGCCATCAGTGTAGCGGGAGGGCTCAATGAGCAGTTCTTC
TRBV20-1,TRBJ1-2,-,many,CSAPTGLGQKYSGGYTF,TGCAGTGCTCCCACCGGACTAGGACAGAAGTATTCGGGTGGCTACACCTTC
TRBV20-1,TRBJ2-3,TRBD1,few,CSASDRATDTQYF,TGCAGTGCTAGTGACAGGGCCACAGATACGCAGTATTTT
TRBV5-8,TRBJ1-6,-,-,CASTRGRGHNSPLHF,TGTGCCAGCACCAGGGGCAGGGGACATAATTCACCCCTCCACTTT
TRBV9,TRBJ2-2,TRBD2,once,CASGGVTNTGELFF,TGTGCCAGCGGGGGGGTAACAAACACCGGGGAGCTGTTTTTT
TRBV19,TRBJ2-7,-,few,CASSIRGSSSYEQYF,TGTGCCAGTAGTATAAGGGGTTCGAGCTCCTACGAGCAGTACTTC
TRBV2,TRBJ1-1,-,many,CASRADRGTEAFF,TGTGCCAGCAGAGCAGACAGAGGCACTGAAGCTTTCTTT
TRBV5-1,TRBJ2-7,TRBD1,-,CASTLDGQGAREQYF,TGCGCCAGTACACTAGATGGACAGGGGGCTAGAGAGCAGTACTTC
TRBV21-1,TRBJ2-1,-,-,CASSASGRRAMNEQFF,TGTGCCAGCAGCGCCAGCGGGAGAAGGGCTATGAATGAGCAGTTCTTC
TRBV28,TRBJ1-6,-,few,CASILDSSNSPLHF,TGTGCCAGCATCCTGGACAGTAGTAATTCACCCCTCCACTTT
TRBV15,TRBJ2-1,TRBD2,-,CATSSPLAASYNEQFF,TGTGCCACCAGCAGTCCCCTAGCGGCTAGTTACAATGAGCAGTTCTTC
TRBV5-1,TRBJ1-1,-,-,CASSFPGGIERAFF,TGCGCCAGCAGCTTCCCGGGGGGGATTGAGCGGGCTTTCTTT
TRBV5-1,TRBJ2-2,TRBD1,-,CASSLSPQGDTGELFF,TGCGCCAGCAGCTTGAGTCCGCAGGGGGACACCGGGGAGCTGTTTTTT